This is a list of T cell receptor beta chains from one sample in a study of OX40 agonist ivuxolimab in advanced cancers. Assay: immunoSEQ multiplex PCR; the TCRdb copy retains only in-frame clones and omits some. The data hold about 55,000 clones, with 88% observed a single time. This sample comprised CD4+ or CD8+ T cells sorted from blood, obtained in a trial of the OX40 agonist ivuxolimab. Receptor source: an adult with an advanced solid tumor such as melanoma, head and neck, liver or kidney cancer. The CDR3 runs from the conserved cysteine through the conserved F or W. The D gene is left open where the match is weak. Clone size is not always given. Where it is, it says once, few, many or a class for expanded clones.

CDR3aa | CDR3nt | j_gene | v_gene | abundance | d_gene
CASSPPGDTEAFF | TGTGCCAGCTCACCACCGGGGGACACTGAAGCTTTCTTT | TRBJ1-1 | TRBV18 | - | -
CASSPSRTAKNIQYF | TGTGCCAGTAGTCCCTCCCGGACAGCGAAAAACATTCAGTACTTC | TRBJ2-4 | TRBV19 | - | -
CASRGTGKNTEAFF | TGTGCCAGCAGGGGAACAGGGAAGAACACTGAAGCTTTCTTT | TRBJ1-1 | TRBV28 | - | -
CASSRDFTRTGELFF | TGTGCCAGCAGTAGGGACTTCACGAGGACCGGGGAGCTGTTTTTT | TRBJ2-2 | TRBV6-4 | - | -
CASSSEVNTEAFF | TGTGCCAGCAGCAGTGAGGTGAACACTGAAGCTTTCTTT | TRBJ1-1 | TRBV5-4 | - | -
CASSLVGGGNEQFF | TGTGCCAGCAGCTTAGTGGGAGGGGGAAATGAGCAGTTCTTC | TRBJ2-1 | TRBV7-2 | - | -
CASSFAAGLAKNIQYF | TGTGCCAGCAGCTTCGCGGCGGGTCTAGCCAAAAACATTCAGTACTTC | TRBJ2-4 | TRBV7-9 | once | -
CASSSLGGSHEQYF | TGTGCCAGCAGTTCCCTGGGCGGGAGCCACGAGCAGTACTTC | TRBJ2-7 | TRBV6-5 | medium-sized | TRBD2
CASSRGPQETQYF | TGCGCCAGCAGCCGGGGACCACAAGAGACCCAGTACTTC | TRBJ2-5 | TRBV4-1 | - | -
CASSSTRAGRANGYTF | TGCGCCAGCAGCTCTACCAGGGCGGGACGGGCGAATGGCTACACCTTC | TRBJ1-2 | TRBV5-1 | - | -
CASSQQGMNTEAFF | TGCGCCAGCAGCCAACAGGGGATGAACACTGAAGCTTTCTTT | TRBJ1-1 | TRBV4-1 | - | -
CASRPPGLYNEQFF | TGTGCCAGCCGGCCCCCCGGCTTATACAATGAGCAGTTCTTC | TRBJ2-1 | TRBV7-9 | few | -
CASSPGRAPDTQYF | TGTGCCAGCAGCCCCGGGAGGGCCCCAGATACGCAGTATTTT | TRBJ2-3 | TRBV7-2 | - | TRBD2
CATSRPTRDIQYF | TGTGCCACCAGCAGGCCGACAAGGGACATTCAGTACTTC | TRBJ2-4 | TRBV15 | - | -
CASGGQVPYF | TGTGCTAGTGGGGGACAGGTCCCGTACTTC | TRBJ2-7 | TRBV12-5 | - | TRBD1
CAISDAAGVGDTQYF | TGTGCCATCAGTGACGCGGCGGGAGTGGGAGATACGCAGTATTTT | TRBJ2-3 | TRBV10-3 | - | TRBD2
CASSQDRSSYEQYF | TGTGCCAGTAGTCAGGACAGGAGCTCCTACGAGCAGTACTTC | TRBJ2-7 | TRBV19 | once | TRBD1
CASSEGGSFSTDTQYF | TGTGCCAGCAGCGAAGGCGGGAGTTTTAGCACAGATACGCAGTATTTT | TRBJ2-3 | TRBV7-2 | - | TRBD2
CASSVVGLGSGGSSYNEQFF | TGTGCCAGCAGCGTAGTAGGTTTGGGTAGCGGGGGAAGCTCCTACAATGAGCAGTTCTTC | TRBJ2-1 | TRBV9 | once | TRBD2
CASSETGFSQPQHF | TGTGCCAGCAGTGAGACGGGGTTTTCTCAGCCCCAGCATTTT | TRBJ1-5 | TRBV28 | - | -
CASRDDIRGGELFF | TGTGCCAGCAGGGACGATATCAGGGGAGGGGAGCTGTTTTTT | TRBJ2-2 | TRBV6-5 | once | -
CASNPDRGNDRTGELFF | TGCGCCAGCAACCCCGACAGGGGAAATGATCGCACCGGGGAGCTGTTTTTT | TRBJ2-2 | TRBV5-1 | - | TRBD1
CASSLAGREGGDEQFF | TGTGCCAGCAGCTTGGCCGGACGGGAGGGAGGCGATGAGCAGTTCTTC | TRBJ2-1 | TRBV5-4 | - | TRBD2
CASSRTGGNTEAFF | TGTGCCAGCAGCCGAACAGGGGGGAATACTGAAGCTTTCTTT | TRBJ1-1 | TRBV6-5 | - | TRBD1
CASSQRTGRKTQYF | TGTGCCAGCAGCCAACGGACAGGGAGGAAGACCCAGTACTTC | TRBJ2-5 | TRBV14 | - | TRBD1
CASSLGTGANQPQHF | TGTGCCAGCAGCTTAGGCACTGGGGCTAATCAGCCCCAGCATTTT | TRBJ1-5 | TRBV11-2 | - | -
CASSYSLGSWRNEQFF | TGTGCCAGCAGTTACTCGTTAGGGAGTTGGAGAAATGAGCAGTTCTTC | TRBJ2-1 | TRBV6-6 | - | -
CASSIGGGIYNEQFF | TGTGCCAGTAGTATTGGTGGGGGGATATACAATGAGCAGTTCTTC | TRBJ2-1 | TRBV19 | - | -
CASSDRFTGELFF | TGTGCCAGCAGCGACAGATTCACCGGGGAGCTGTTTTTT | TRBJ2-2 | TRBV5-4 | - | -
CASGRDSANTGELFF | TGTGCCAGCGGTCGGGACAGCGCGAACACCGGGGAGCTGTTTTTT | TRBJ2-2 | TRBV6-5 | - | TRBD1
CASSPDTYSSQPQHF | TGCGCCAGCAGCCCGGACACTTACTCCTCCCAGCCCCAGCATTTT | TRBJ1-5 | TRBV5-1 | once | -
CASTFPRGRGSYEQYF | TGTGCCAGTACCTTCCCTCGCGGGAGGGGATCCTACGAGCAGTACTTC | TRBJ2-7 | TRBV19 | - | TRBD2
CASSQFMDRNQPQHF | TGCGCCAGCAGCCAATTTATGGACCGCAATCAGCCCCAGCATTTT | TRBJ1-5 | TRBV4-1 | - | -
CASSLGGTSGSPPNEQFF | TGTGCTAGCAGCTTAGGTGGGACTAGCGGGAGTCCTCCCAATGAGCAGTTCTTC | TRBJ2-1 | TRBV7-7 | - | TRBD2
CASSQEGGRSGIPNEQFF | TGCGCCAGCAGCCAAGAGGGGGGGAGGAGCGGGATTCCGAATGAGCAGTTCTTC | TRBJ2-1 | TRBV4-1 | - | TRBD2
CASSRQGGQQPQHF | TGTGCCAGCAGCCGACAGGGAGGGCAACAGCCCCAGCATTTT | TRBJ1-5 | TRBV5-6 | - | TRBD1
CASAQGRGYNEQFF | TGTGCCAGCGCACAGGGGCGAGGCTACAATGAGCAGTTCTTC | TRBJ2-1 | TRBV28 | - | TRBD1
CASRRGPWETTEAFF | TGTGCCAGTAGGAGGGGGCCATGGGAGACCACTGAAGCTTTCTTT | TRBJ1-1 | TRBV19 | once | TRBD1
CASSPGSDSSYEQYF | TGCGCCAGCAGCCCCGGGTCAGATAGCTCCTACGAGCAGTACTTC | TRBJ2-7 | TRBV5-1 | - | -
CASSVNTGAYNEQFF | TGTGCCAGCAGCGTAAACACAGGGGCATACAATGAGCAGTTCTTC | TRBJ2-1 | TRBV9 | - | TRBD1
CASSPQQGRYEQYF | TGCGCCAGCAGTCCCCAACAGGGACGGTACGAGCAGTACTTC | TRBJ2-7 | TRBV5-1 | few | -
CAIRGTSANPSSYNEQFF | TGTGCCATCAGGGGGACTAGCGCCAACCCGAGCTCCTACAATGAGCAGTTCTTC | TRBJ2-1 | TRBV10-3 | - | TRBD2
CASSLHGGVNTEAFF | TGCGCCAGCAGCCTCCATGGAGGGGTGAACACTGAAGCTTTCTTT | TRBJ1-1 | TRBV5-1 | - | -
CAIKPLGVSYEQYF | TGTGCCATCAAACCACTAGGGGTCTCCTACGAGCAGTACTTC | TRBJ2-7 | TRBV10-3 | - | -
CASSRDPGPHEAFF | TGTGCCAGCAGCCGCGATCCGGGACCCCATGAAGCTTTCTTT | TRBJ1-1 | TRBV5-6 | - | -
CASSVGRGPGTDTQYF | TGTGCCAGCAGCGTAGGGAGAGGGCCCGGGACAGATACGCAGTATTTT | TRBJ2-3 | TRBV9 | - | -
CASSPPGRLAEQFF | TGCGCCAGCAGCCCACCCGGACGGCTGGCTGAGCAGTTCTTC | TRBJ2-1 | TRBV5-1 | - | -
CASSLASPAGELFF | TGTGCCAGCAGCTTAGCCTCGCCGGCCGGGGAGCTGTTTTTT | TRBJ2-2 | TRBV7-9 | once | -
CASSQDSQTQYF | TGTGCCAGCAGCCAAGATAGCCAGACCCAGTACTTC | TRBJ2-5 | TRBV14 | - | -
CASLGQGGGEAFF | TGTGCCAGCCTTGGGCAGGGTGGGGGTGAAGCTTTCTTT | TRBJ1-1 | TRBV6-5 | - | -
CASSWTSGTYEQYF | TGTGCCAGCAGTTGGACTAGCGGGACCTACGAGCAGTACTTC | TRBJ2-7 | TRBV6-5 | - | TRBD2
CASSPFGGRGTEQYF | TGTGCCAGCAGCCCCTTTGGGGGGCGAGGGACTGAGCAGTACTTC | TRBJ2-7 | TRBV28 | - | -
CASSLVRTSGRHNEQFF | TGTGCCAGCAGCTTAGTCCGGACTAGCGGGAGGCACAATGAGCAGTTCTTC | TRBJ2-1 | TRBV7-9 | - | TRBD2
CASSLTGGSGTDTQYF | TGTGCCAGCAGCTTGACAGGGGGCTCTGGCACAGATACGCAGTATTTT | TRBJ2-3 | TRBV7-6 | - | TRBD1
CASGLARDRGVVGWYNEQFF | TGTGCTAGTGGTTTGGCTCGGGACAGGGGAGTGGTGGGCTGGTACAATGAGCAGTTCTTC | TRBJ2-1 | TRBV12-5 | once | TRBD1
CASSVDGSWETQYF | TGTGCCAGCAGCGTAGACGGGAGCTGGGAGACCCAGTACTTC | TRBJ2-5 | TRBV9 | - | -
CAISAPSGRAYEQYF | TGTGCCATCAGTGCACCTAGCGGGAGGGCCTACGAGCAGTACTTC | TRBJ2-7 | TRBV10-3 | - | TRBD2
CASSYDRGETQYF | TGTGCCAGCAGCTACGACAGGGGTGAGACCCAGTACTTC | TRBJ2-5 | TRBV5-4 | - | TRBD1
CARATANQPQHF | TGTGCCAGGGCGACAGCAAATCAGCCCCAGCATTTT | TRBJ1-5 | TRBV6-4 | - | -